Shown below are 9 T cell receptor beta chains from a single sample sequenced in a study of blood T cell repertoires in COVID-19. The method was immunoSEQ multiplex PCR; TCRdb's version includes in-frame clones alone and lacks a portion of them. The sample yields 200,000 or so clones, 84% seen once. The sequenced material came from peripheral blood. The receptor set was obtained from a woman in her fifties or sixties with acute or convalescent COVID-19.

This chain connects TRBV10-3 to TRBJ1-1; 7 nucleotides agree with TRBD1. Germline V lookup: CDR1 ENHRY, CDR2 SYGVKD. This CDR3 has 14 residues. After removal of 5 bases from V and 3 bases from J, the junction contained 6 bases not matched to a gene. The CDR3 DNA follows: TGTGCCATCAGTTATCGGGGGACAGACACTGAAGCTTTCTTT. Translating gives CAISYRGTDTEAFF.

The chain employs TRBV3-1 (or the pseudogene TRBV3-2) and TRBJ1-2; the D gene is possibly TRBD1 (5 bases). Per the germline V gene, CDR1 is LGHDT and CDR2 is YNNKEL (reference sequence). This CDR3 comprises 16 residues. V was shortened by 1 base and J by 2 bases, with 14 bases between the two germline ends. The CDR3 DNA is TGTGCCAGCAGCCAAGGTACGACAGTTACAAACTATGGCTACACCTTC. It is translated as CASSQGTTVTNYGYTF.

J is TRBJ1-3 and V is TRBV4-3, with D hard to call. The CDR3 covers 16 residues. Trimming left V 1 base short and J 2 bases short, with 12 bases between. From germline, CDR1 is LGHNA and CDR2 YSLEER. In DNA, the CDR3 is TGCGCCAGCAGCCAAGGTTCCGGTAGTCCTGGAAACACCATATATTTT. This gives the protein CASSQGSGSPGNTIYF.

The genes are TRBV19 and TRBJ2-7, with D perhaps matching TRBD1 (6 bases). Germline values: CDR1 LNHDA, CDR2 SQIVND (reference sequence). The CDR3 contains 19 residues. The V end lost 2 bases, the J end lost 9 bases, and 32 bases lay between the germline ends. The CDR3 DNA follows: TGTGCCAGTAGTATAAAGGTTTCGGCGGTCGGGCAGGGGCGCAGTGTGCAGTACTTC. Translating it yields CASSIKVSAVGQGRSVQYF.

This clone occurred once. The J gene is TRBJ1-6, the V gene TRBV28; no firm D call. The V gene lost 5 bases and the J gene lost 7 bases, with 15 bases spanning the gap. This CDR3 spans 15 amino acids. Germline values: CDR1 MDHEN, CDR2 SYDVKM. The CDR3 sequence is CASSTGLGRNSPLHF. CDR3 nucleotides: TGTGCCAGCAGTACGGGTTTAGGAAGGAATTCACCCCTCCACTTT.

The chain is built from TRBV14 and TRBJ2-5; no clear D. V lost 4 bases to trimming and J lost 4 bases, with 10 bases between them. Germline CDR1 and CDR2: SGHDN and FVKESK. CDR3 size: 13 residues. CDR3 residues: CASSPPGSETQYF. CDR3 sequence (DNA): TGTGCCAGCAGCCCTCCAGGTTCAGAGACCCAGTACTTC.

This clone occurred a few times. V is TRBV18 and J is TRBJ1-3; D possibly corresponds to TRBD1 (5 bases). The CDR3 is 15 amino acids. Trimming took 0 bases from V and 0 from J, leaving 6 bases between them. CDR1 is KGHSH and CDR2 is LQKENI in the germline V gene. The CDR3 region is CASSPPTASGNTIYF. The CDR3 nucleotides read TGTGCCAGCTCACCACCGACAGCCTCTGGAAACACCATATATTTT. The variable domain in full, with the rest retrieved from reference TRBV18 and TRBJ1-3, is NAGVMQNPRHLVRRRGQEARLRCSPMKGHSHVYWYRQLPEEGLKFMVYLQKENIIDESGMPKERFSAEFPKEGPSILRIQQVVRGDSAAYFCASSPPTASGNTIYFGEGSWLTVV.

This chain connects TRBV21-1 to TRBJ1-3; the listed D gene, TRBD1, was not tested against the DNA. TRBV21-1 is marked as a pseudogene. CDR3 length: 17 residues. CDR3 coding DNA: TGTGCCAGCAGCTGCCCTAGGACAGGGTCTGCTGGAAACACCATATATTTT. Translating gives CASSCPRTGSAGNTIYF.

The chain's CDR3 is CASSLWGGSYEQYF. The CDR3, as DNA: TGTGCCAGCAGCCTGTGGGGGGGCTCCTACGAGCAGTACTTC. This chain uses TRBV5-4 with TRBJ2-7; 7 nucleotides agree with TRBD2. V dropped 4 bases and J dropped 0; count of bases not matched to a gene: 4. Germline CDR1 SGHNT, CDR2 YYREEE (reference sequence). The length of the CDR3 is 14 residues.